This is a list of T cell receptor beta chains from one sample in a study of cytomegalovirus exposure and HLA in healthy donors. Assay: immunoSEQ multiplex PCR; the TCRdb copy retains only in-frame clones and omits some. The top ten clones hold roughly 0.74% of a sample with about 82,000 clones, 93% of them seen once. Sample: PBMCs. The source of these receptors is a man aged 18 to 29 in good health and CMV-seronegative. The CDR3 runs from the conserved cysteine through the conserved F or W. A D gene is named only where the DNA matches it firmly.

cdr3_nt cdr3_aa j_call v_call cdr3_length d_call
TGTGCCTGGAGCCGACAGGGTATAGGTACGCGGAAACTGTTTTTT CAWSRQGIGTRKLFF TRBJ1-4 TRBV30 15 TRBD1
TGTGCCAGCAGCGCGGGACTCACAGATACGCAGTATTTT CASSAGLTDTQYF TRBJ2-3 TRBV9 13 .
TGTGCCAGCAGTTACTGGGCCGCTTTTGAAGGCTATGGCTACACCTTC CASSYWAAFEGYGYTF TRBJ1-2 TRBV6-6 16 .
TGTGCCAGCAGTTGGGGGGGTGAGCAGTTCTTC CASSWGGEQFF TRBJ2-1 TRBV6-5 11 TRBD2
TGTGCCAGCAGCTTAAGCAGCGGCTCCTACAATGAGCAGTTCTTC CASSLSSGSYNEQFF TRBJ2-1 TRBV7-3 15 .
TGTGCCAGCAGCCAAGCCGGACAGGCTTACGAGCAGTACTTC CASSQAGQAYEQYF TRBJ2-7 TRBV6-5 14 TRBD1
TGTGCCAGCAGTGAGGCCAGGGGCGGTGATAGCAATCAGCCCCAGCATTTT CASSEARGGDSNQPQHF TRBJ1-5 TRBV25-1 17 .
TGTGCCAGCAGTTACCCGACTAGCGGGGCTTCCTACGAGCAGTACTTC CASSYPTSGASYEQYF TRBJ2-7 TRBV6-6 16 TRBD2
TGCGCCAGCAGCTTGGAGGGGTTGGATACGCAGTATTTT CASSLEGLDTQYF TRBJ2-3 TRBV5-1 13 .
TGTGCCAGCAGCATGGGCACAGGGAATTGGATCGGCTACACCTTC CASSMGTGNWIGYTF TRBJ1-2 TRBV5-4 15 .
TGTGCCAGCAGCTTAACGGCGGGAGCGGGGGGGGCCAACGTCCTGACTTTC CASSLTAGAGGANVLTF TRBJ2-6 TRBV7-8 17 TRBD2